This T cell receptor beta chain came from a study of cytotoxic CD8 clonotypes in ibrutinib-treated CLL. About the study: After a median around 13 months on treatment (6 to 36), response samples were drawn. The study, taken as a whole, reports: The study sampled sustained-remission and progressing patients at different times.

Measured with immunoSEQ multiplex PCR; TCRdb has only the in-frame clones, and not every one. This sample has tens of thousands of clones, with roughly 68% found just once. Concerning this clone itself: The antigen is undetermined.

This CDR3 has 16 amino acids. With V trimmed by 3 bases and J by 0 bases, 5 bases remained unmatched. Germline V gives CDR1 MGHRA, CDR2 YSYEKL. The origin of this receptor is a human donor with chronic lymphocytic leukemia. The genes are TRBV4-1 and TRBJ2-3, with TRBD2 matching 8 bases. The source was PBMCs, collected after 24 months of ibrutinib treatment. CDR3 sequence (DNA): TGCGCCAGCAGCCAGGTAGCGGGGTCTAGCACAGATACGCAGTATTTT. This encodes CASSQVAGSSTDTQYF.